This T cell receptor (beta chain) was captured in a study of shared clonotypes between healthy human individuals. Profiled with immunoSEQ multiplex PCR; TCRdb holds only in-frame clones, not every one. Of hundreds of thousands of clones listed, about 80% are singletons. The TCR comes from a middle-aged woman in good health. Some clones in this sample may be carry-over from other donors' samples. The sample was PBMCs.

Written as DNA, the CDR3 is TGTGCCAGCAGTTTATGGGAAAGGGACGGCTACACCTTC. It yields the protein CASSLWERDGYTF. This chain links TRBV28 with TRBJ1-2; possibly TRBD1 for D (5 bases). Per the germline V gene, CDR1 is MDHEN and CDR2 is SYDVKM. The CDR3 covers 13 residues. Trimming shortened V by 0 bases and J by 8 bases, and 10 bases separated the two germline ends.